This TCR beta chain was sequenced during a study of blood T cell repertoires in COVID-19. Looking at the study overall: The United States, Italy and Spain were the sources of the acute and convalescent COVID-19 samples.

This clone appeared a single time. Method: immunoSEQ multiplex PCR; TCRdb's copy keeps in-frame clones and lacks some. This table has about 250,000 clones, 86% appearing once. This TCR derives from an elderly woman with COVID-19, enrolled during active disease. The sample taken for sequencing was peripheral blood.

CDR3: CSVDPGQGVYEQYF. The CDR3 nucleotides read TGCAGCGTTGACCCTGGACAGGGCGTCTACGAGCAGTACTTC. J is TRBJ2-7 and V is TRBV29-1, with 8 bases aligning to TRBD1. V shed 3 bases, J shed 3 bases, and the junction held 7 bases outside the gene matches. Germline CDR1 and CDR2: SQVTM and ANQGSEA. This CDR3 comprises 14 residues.